A single TCR beta chain is shown here with its context. The CDR3 has 14 residues. V was clipped by 3 bases and J by 3 bases; unmatched bases: 3. CDR1 MNHNS and CDR2 SASEGT come from the germline V gene. This sample was included in a study of sequential checkpoint blockade in melanoma. Across the study: After both sequences, patients received maintenance nivolumab.

Treatment of the sample: randomized to nivolumab then ipilimumab (arm A) or the reverse (arm B). No patient had prior DNA-damaging chemotherapy. Sorted cells were live CD3+CD8+, lacking CD19 and CD56, from PBMCs. Only in-frame clones appear in the TCRdb table, and some are missing; sequencing was by immunoSEQ multiplex PCR. In the table there are under 20,000 clones, 77% of which are singletons. This chain joins TRBV6-1 and TRBJ2-7, with 9 bases identical to TRBD1. Sequencing was performed on CD8+ T cells sorted from blood (inferred from file names), taken from a patient given nivolumab and ipilimumab in sequence. The clonotype comes from a human donor with melanoma. CDR3 nucleotide sequence: TGTGCCAGCAGTGAGGGACAGGGCAACTACGAGCAGTACTTC. Protein: CASSEGQGNYEQYF.